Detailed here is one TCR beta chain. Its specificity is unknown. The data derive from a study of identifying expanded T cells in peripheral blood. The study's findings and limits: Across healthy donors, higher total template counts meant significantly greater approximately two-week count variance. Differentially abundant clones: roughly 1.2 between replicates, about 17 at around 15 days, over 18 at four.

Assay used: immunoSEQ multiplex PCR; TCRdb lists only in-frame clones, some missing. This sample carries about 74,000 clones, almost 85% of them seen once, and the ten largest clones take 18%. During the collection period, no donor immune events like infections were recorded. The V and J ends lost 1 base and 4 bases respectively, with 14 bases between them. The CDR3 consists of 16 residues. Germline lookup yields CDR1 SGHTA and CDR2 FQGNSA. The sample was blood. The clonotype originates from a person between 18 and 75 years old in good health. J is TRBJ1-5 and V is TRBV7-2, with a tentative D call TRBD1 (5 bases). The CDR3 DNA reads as TGTGCCAGCAGCTTAGGCTGGGGGGAACGGAATCAGCCCCAGCATTTT. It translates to CASSLGWGERNQPQHF.